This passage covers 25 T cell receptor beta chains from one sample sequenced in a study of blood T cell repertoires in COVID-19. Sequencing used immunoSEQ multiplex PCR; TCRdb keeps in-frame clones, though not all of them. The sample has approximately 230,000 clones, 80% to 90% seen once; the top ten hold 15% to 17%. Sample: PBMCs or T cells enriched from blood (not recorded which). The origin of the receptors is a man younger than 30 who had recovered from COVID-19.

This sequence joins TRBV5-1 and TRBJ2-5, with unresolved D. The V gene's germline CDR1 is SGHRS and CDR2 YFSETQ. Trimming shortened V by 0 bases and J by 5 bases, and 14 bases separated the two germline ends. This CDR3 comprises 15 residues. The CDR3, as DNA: TGCGCCAGCAGCTTGGCCGGCCAGGTTGATGAGACCCAGTACTTC. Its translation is CASSLAGQVDETQYF.

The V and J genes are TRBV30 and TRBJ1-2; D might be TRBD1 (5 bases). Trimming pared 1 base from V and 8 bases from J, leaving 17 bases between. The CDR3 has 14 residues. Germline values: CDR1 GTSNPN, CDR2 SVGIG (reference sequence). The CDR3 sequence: CAWSDGRRRGGYTF. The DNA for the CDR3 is TGTGCCTGGAGTGACGGACGGAGAAGGGGCGGCTACACCTTC. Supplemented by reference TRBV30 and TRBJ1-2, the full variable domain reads SQTIHQWPATLVQPVGSPLSLECTVEGTSNPNLYWYRQAAGRGLQLLFYSVGIGQISSEVPQNLSASRPQDRQFILSSKKLLLSDSGFYLCAWSDGRRRGGYTFGSGTRLTVV.

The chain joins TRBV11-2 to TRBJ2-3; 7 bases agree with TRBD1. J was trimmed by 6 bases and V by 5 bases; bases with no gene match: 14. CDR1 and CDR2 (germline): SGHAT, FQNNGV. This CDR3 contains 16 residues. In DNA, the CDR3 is TGTGCCAGCAGCATCCACCCGACAGGGAGAATCGATACGCAGTATTTT. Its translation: CASSIHPTGRIDTQYF.

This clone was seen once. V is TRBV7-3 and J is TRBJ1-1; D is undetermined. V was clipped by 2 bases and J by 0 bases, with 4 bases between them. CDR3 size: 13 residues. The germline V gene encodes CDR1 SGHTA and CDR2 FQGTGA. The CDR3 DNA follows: TGTGCCAGCAGCTTATATCTGAACACTGAAGCTTTCTTT. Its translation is CASSLYLNTEAFF.

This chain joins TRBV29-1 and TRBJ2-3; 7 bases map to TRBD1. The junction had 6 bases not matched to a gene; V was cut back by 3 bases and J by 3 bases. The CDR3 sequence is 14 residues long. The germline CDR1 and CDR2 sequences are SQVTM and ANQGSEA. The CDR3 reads CSVDRGQQTDTQYF. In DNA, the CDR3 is TGCAGCGTTGATCGGGGACAGCAGACAGATACGCAGTATTTT.

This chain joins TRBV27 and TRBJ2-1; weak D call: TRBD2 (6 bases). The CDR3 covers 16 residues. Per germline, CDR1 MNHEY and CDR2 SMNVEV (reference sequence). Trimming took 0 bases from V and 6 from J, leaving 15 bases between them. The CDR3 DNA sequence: TGTGCCAGCAGTTTATCCCCCGGGACTTACCGCAATGAGCAGTTCTTC. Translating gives CASSLSPGTYRNEQFF.

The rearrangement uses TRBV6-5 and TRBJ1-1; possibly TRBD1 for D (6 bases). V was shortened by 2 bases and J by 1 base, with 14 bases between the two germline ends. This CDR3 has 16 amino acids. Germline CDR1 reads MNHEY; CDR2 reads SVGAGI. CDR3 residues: CASSYDQGTANTEAFF. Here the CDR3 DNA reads TGTGCCAGCAGTTACGATCAGGGGACGGCGAACACTGAAGCTTTCTTT.

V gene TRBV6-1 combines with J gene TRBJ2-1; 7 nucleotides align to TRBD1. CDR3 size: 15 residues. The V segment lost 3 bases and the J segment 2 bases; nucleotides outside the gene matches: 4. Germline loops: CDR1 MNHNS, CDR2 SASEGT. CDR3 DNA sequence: TGTGCCAGCAGTGAGGCCGGGACAGCCTACAATGAGCAGTTCTTC. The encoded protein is CASSEAGTAYNEQFF.

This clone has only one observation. In DNA form, the CDR3 reads TGTGCCAGCCCGGGGGGCAACTCCTACAATGAGCAGTTCTTC. It is translated as CASPGGNSYNEQFF. The chain uses TRBV7-9 and TRBJ2-1; TRBD2 might be the D (7 bases). Germline V CDR1 and CDR2: SEHNR, FQNEAQ (reference sequence). Between the trimmed V and J ends, which lost 8 bases and 0 bases, there was a span of 11 bases. The CDR3 contains 14 residues. Full variable domain (outside the CDR3, taken from reference TRBV7-9 and TRBJ2-1): DTGVSQNPRHKITKRGQNVTFRCDPISEHNRLYWYRQTLGQGPEFLTYFQNEAQLEKSRLLSDRFSAERPKGSFSTLEIQRTEQGDSAMYLCASPGGNSYNEQFFGPGTRLTVL.

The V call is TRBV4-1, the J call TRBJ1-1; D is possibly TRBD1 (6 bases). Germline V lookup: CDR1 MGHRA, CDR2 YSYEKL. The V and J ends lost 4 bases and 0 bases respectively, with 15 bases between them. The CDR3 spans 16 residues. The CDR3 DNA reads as TGCGCCAGCAGCCCGGGACAAGGATACATGAACACTGAAGCTTTCTTT. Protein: CASSPGQGYMNTEAFF.

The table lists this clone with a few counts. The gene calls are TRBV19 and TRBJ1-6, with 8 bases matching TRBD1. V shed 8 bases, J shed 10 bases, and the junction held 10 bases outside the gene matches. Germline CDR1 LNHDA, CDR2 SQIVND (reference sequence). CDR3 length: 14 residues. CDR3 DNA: TGTGCCAGTTCGGACAGGGTGAGAGGGTCACCCCTCCACTTT. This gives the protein CASSDRVRGSPLHF.

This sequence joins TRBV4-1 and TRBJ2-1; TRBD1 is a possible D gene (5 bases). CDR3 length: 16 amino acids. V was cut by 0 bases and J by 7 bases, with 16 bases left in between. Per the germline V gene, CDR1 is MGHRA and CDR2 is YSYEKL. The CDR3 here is CASSQDFQGWWNEQFF. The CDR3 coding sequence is TGCGCCAGCAGCCAAGATTTTCAGGGATGGTGGAATGAGCAGTTCTTC.

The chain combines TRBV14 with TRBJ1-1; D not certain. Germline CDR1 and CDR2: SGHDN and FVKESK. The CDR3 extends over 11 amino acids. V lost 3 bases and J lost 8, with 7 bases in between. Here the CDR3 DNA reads TGTGCCAGCAGCCAGAGAGGGGAAGCTTTCTTT. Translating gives CASSQRGEAFF.

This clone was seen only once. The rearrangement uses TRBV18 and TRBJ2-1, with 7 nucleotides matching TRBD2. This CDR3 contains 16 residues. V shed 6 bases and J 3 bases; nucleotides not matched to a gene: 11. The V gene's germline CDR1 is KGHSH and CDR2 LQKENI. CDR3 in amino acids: CASSAKDAGDYNEQFF. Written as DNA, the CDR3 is TGTGCCAGCTCTGCGAAGGACGCGGGAGACTACAATGAGCAGTTCTTC. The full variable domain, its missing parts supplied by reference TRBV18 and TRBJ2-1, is NAGVMQNPRHLVRRRGQEARLRCSPMKGHSHVYWYRQLPEEGLKFMVYLQKENIIDESGMPKERFSAEFPKEGPSILRIQQVVRGDSAAYFCASSAKDAGDYNEQFFGPGTRLTVL.

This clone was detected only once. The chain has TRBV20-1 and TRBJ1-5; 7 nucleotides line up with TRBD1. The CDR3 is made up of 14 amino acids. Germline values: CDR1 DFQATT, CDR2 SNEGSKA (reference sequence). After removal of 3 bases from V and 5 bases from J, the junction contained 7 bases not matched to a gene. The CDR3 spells CSASSGQGDQPQHF. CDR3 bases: TGCAGTGCTAGTAGCGGTCAGGGGGATCAGCCCCAGCATTTT.

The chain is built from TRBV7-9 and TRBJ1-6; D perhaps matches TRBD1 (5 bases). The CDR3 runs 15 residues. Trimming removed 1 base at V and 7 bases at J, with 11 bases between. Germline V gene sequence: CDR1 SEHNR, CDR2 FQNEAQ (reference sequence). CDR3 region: CASSLDRTANSPLHF. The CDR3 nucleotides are TGTGCCAGCAGCTTAGACAGGACCGCGAATTCACCCCTCCACTTT.

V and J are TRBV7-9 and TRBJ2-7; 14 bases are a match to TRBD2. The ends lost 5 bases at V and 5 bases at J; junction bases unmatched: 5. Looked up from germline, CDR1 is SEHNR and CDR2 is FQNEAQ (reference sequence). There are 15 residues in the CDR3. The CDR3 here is CASSATGLAGDEQYF. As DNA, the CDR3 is TGTGCCAGCAGCGCAACGGGACTAGCGGGGGACGAGCAGTACTTC.

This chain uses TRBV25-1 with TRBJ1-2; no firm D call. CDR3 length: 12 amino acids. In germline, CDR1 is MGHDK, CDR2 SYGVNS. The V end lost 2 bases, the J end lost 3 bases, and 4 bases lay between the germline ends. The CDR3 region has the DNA TGTGCCAGCAGTGAACGGTACTATGGCTACACCTTC. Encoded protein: CASSERYYGYTF.

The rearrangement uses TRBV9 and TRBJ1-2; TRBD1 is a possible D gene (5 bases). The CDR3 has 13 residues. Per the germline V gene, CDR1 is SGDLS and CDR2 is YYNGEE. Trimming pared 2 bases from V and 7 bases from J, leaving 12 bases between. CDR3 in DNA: TGTGCCAGCAGCGTTGGGCAGGGTGGTGGCTACACCTTC. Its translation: CASSVGQGGGYTF. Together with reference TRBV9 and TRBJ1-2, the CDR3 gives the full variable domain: DSGVTQTPKHLITATGQRVTLRCSPRSGDLSVYWYQQSLDQGLQFLIQYYNGEERAKGNILERFSAQQFPDLHSELNLSSLELGDSALYFCASSVGQGGGYTFGSGTRLTVV.

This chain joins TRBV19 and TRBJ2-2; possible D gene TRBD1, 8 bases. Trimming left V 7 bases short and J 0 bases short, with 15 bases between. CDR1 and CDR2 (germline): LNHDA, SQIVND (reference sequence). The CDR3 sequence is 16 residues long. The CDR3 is CASKTGGASNTGELFF. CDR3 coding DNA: TGTGCCAGTAAAACAGGGGGGGCCTCGAACACCGGGGAGCTGTTTTTT.

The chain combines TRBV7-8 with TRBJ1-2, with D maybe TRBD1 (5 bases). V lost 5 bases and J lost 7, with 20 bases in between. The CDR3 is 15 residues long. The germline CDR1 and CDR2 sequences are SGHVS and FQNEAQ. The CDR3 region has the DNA TGTGCCAGCAGCACAGAAGTCGGAGGGAGGGGTGGCTACACCTTC. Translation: CASSTEVGGRGGYTF.

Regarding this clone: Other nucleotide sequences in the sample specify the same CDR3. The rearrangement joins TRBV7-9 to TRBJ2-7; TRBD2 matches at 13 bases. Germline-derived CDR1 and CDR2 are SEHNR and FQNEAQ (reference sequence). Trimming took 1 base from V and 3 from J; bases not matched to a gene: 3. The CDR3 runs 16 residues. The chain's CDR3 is CASSLGTSGSIYEQYF. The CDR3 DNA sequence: TGTGCCAGCAGCTTAGGGACTAGCGGGAGTATCTACGAGCAGTACTTC.

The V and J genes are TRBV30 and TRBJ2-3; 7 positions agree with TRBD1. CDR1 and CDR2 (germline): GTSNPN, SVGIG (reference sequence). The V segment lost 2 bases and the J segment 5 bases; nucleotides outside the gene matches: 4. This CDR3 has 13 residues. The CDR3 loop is CAWSFHRGDTQYF. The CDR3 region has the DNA TGTGCCTGGAGTTTCCACAGGGGAGATACGCAGTATTTT.

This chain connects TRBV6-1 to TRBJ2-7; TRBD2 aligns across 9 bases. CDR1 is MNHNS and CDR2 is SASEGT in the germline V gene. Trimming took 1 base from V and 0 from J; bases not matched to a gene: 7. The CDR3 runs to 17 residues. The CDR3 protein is CASSEEIASGNSYEQYF. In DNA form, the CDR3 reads TGTGCCAGCAGTGAAGAAATCGCTAGCGGGAACTCCTACGAGCAGTACTTC.

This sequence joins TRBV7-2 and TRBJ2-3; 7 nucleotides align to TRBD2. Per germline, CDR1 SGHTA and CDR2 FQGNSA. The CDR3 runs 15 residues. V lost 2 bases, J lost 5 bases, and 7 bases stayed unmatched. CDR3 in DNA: TGTGCCAGCAGCTTAAGACTAGCCGTGGGAGATACGCAGTATTTT. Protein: CASSLRLAVGDTQYF.